The clone carrying this TCR beta chain was picked up one time. Libraries were prepared by immunoSEQ multiplex PCR; TCRdb keeps only in-frame clonotypes and omits some of them. The sample lists 550,000 to 700,000 clones; roughly 72% were seen once. The entry originates in a study of shared clonotypes between healthy human individuals. V shed 0 bases and J shed 1 base, with 8 bases lying between them. Germline V CDR1 and CDR2: SGHRS, YFSETQ. There are 15 residues in the CDR3. The sequencing input was memory CD4+ T cells sorted from blood. Subset denoted: CD45RA-negative fraction. The sequence was obtained from a woman under 40 in good health. The chain employs TRBV5-1 and TRBJ1-5; D remains unclear. Here the CDR3 DNA reads TGCGCCAGCAGCTTGGGGGGTGGGAGCAATCAGCCCCAGCATTTT. It yields the protein CASSLGGGSNQPQHF.